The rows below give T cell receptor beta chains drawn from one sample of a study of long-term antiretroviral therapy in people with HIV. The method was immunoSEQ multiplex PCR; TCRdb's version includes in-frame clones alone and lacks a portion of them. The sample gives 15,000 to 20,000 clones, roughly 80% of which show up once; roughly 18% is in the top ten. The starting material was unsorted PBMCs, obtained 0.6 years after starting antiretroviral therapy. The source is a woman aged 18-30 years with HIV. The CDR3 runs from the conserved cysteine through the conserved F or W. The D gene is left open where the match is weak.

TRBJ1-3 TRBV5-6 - CASSLDSLSGNTIYF TGTGCCAGCAGCTTGGACAGCCTCTCTGGAAACACCATATATTTT
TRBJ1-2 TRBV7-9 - CASGPLTENYGYTF TGTGCCAGCGGCCCGTTGACGGAGAACTATGGCTACACCTTC
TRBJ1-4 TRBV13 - CASSLEGEKLFF TGTGCCAGCAGCTTAGAAGGTGAAAAACTGTTTTTT
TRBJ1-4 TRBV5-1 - CASSRDTPILWEKLFF TGCGCCAGCAGCCGCGACACACCGATCCTTTGGGAAAAACTGTTTTTT
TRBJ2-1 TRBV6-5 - CASSPTSSYNEQFF TGTGCCAGCAGTCCGACGAGCTCCTACAATGAGCAGTTCTTC
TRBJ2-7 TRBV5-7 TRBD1 CASSLQDGTGSSYEQYF TGTGCCAGCAGCTTGCAGGACGGGACAGGAAGCTCCTACGAGCAGTACTTC
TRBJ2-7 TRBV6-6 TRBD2 CASRTTSKEYEQYF TGTGCCAGCAGAACGACTAGCAAGGAGTACGAGCAGTACTTC
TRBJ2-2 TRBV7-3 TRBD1 CASSLQGASTGELFF TGTGCCAGCAGCTTACAGGGGGCTAGCACCGGGGAGCTGTTTTTT
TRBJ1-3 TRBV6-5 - CASSYSQVATIYF TGTGCCAGCAGTTACTCGCAGGTCGCTACCATATATTTT
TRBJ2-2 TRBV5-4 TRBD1 CASSLQGARELFF TGTGCCAGCAGCTTGCAGGGGGCGAGGGAGCTGTTTTTT
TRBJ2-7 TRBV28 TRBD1 CASISGTGVGEQYF TGTGCCAGCATTTCCGGGACAGGGGTGGGCGAGCAGTACTTC
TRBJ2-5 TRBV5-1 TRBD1 CASSATTGTQETQYF TGCGCCAGCAGCGCAACGACAGGGACCCAAGAGACCCAGTACTTC
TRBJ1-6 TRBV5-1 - CASSLAEGAQSPLHF TGCGCCAGCAGCTTAGCCGAGGGCGCCCAGTCACCCCTCCACTTT